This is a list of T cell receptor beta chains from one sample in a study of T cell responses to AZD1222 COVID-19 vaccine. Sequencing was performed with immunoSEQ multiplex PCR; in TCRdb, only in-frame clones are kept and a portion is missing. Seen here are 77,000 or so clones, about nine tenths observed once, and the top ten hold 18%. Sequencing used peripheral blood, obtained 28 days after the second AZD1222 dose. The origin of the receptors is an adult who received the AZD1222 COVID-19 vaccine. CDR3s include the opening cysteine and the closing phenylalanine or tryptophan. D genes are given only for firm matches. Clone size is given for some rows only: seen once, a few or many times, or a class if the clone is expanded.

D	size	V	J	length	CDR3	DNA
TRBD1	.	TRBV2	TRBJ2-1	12	CASSQDRGEQFF	TGTGCCAGCAGTCAGGACAGGGGTGAGCAGTTCTTC
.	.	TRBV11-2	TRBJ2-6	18	CASSTAFRTDSGANVLTF	TGTGCCAGCAGCACGGCTTTCCGGACGGACTCTGGGGCCAACGTCCTGACTTTC
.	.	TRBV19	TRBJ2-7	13	CASRGRGEAEQYF	TGTGCCAGTCGTGGGAGAGGGGAGGCCGAGCAGTACTTC
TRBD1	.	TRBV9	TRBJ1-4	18	CASSVGRTGGLTNEKLFF	TGTGCCAGCAGCGTAGGGAGGACAGGGGGCTTAACTAATGAAAAACTGTTTTTT
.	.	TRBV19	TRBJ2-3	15	CASSMSAVRTDTQYF	TGTGCCAGTAGTATGTCGGCAGTCCGCACAGATACGCAGTATTTT
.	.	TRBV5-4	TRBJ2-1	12	CASRAPPNEQFF	TGTGCCAGCAGAGCCCCCCCCAATGAGCAGTTCTTC
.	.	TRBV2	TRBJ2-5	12	CASSRPAETQYF	TGTGCCAGCAGTCGTCCCGCAGAGACCCAGTACTTC
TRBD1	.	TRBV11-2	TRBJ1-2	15	CASSWGTGLGSGYTF	TGTGCCAGCAGCTGGGGGACAGGGTTAGGAAGTGGCTACACCTTC
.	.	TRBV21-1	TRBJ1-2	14	CVRGGNLANYGYTF	TGTGTCAGGGGGGGAAACCTTGCTAACTATGGCTACACCTTC
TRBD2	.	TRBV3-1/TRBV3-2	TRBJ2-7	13	CATGVAGAKEQYF	TGTGCCACGGGGGTAGCGGGAGCAAAGGAGCAGTACTTC
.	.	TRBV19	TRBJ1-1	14	CASSIQGPGTEAFF	TGTGCCAGTAGTATACAGGGACCCGGGACTGAAGCTTTCTTT
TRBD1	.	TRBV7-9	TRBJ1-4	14	CASSRTGGIEKLFF	TGTGCCAGCAGCAGGACAGGGGGAATTGAAAAACTGTTTTTT
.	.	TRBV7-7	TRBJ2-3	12	CASSDDGPPEYF	TGTGCCAGCAGCGACGACGGCCCCCCGGAGTATTTT
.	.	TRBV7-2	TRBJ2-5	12	CASSDGGETQYF	TGTGCCAGCAGCGATGGGGGGGAGACCCAGTACTTC
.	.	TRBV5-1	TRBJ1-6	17	CASSGGRGGDYNSPLHF	TGCGCCAGCAGCGGTGGACGCGGGGGCGACTATAATTCACCCCTCCACTTT
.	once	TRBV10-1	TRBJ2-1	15	CASSDPRFRGQEQFF	TGCGCCAGCAGTGATCCCCGGTTTCGGGGACAAGAGCAGTTCTTC
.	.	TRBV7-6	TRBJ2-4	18	CASSLRPPGGIGENIQYF	TGTGCCAGCAGCTTAAGGCCCCCGGGGGGCATTGGGGAAAACATTCAGTACTTC
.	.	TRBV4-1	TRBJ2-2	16	CASSQRAAAPTGELFF	TGCGCCAGCAGCCAGCGAGCCGCCGCTCCCACCGGGGAGCTGTTTTTT
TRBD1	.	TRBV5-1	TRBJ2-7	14	CASSKQGAAYEQYF	TGCGCCAGCAGTAAACAGGGGGCAGCCTACGAGCAGTACTTC
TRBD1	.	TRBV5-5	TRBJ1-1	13	CASSLGTGTEAFF	TGTGCCAGCAGCTTGGGGACAGGCACTGAAGCTTTCTTT
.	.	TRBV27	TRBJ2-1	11	CASSRDNEQFF	TGTGCCAGCAGTCGAGACAATGAGCAGTTCTTC
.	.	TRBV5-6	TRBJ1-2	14	CASSLGAPKGGYTF	TGTGCCAGCAGCTTGGGGGCTCCAAAGGGGGGCTACACCTTC
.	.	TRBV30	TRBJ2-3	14	CAWSATTNTDTQYF	TGTGCCTGGAGTGCAACCACCAACACAGATACGCAGTATTTT
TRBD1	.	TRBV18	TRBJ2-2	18	CASSPRRTGGSRAGELFF	TGTGCCAGCTCACCACGTAGGACAGGGGGCTCCCGGGCCGGGGAGCTGTTTTTT
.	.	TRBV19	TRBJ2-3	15	CASSIVAREEDTQYF	TGTGCCAGTAGTATAGTAGCCAGGGAGGAAGATACGCAGTATTTT
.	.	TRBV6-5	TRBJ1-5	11	CASRGTQPQHF	TGTGCCAGCAGGGGAACACAGCCCCAGCATTTT
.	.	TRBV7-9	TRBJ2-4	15	CASSGTPGDKNIQYF	TGTGCCAGCAGCGGGACACCCGGGGATAAAAACATTCAGTACTTC
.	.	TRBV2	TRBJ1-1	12	CASRRLTTEAFF	TGTGCCAGCAGGCGGCTTACCACTGAAGCTTTCTTT
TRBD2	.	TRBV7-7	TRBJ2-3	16	CASSSGLAGNTDTQYF	TGTGCTAGCAGCTCGGGACTAGCGGGGAACACAGATACGCAGTATTTT
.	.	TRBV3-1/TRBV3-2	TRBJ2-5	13	CASRLWGQETQYF	TGTGCCAGCAGACTCTGGGGGCAAGAGACCCAGTACTTC
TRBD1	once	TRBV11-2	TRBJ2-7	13	CASSFDRGYEQYF	TGTGCCAGCAGCTTCGACAGGGGTTACGAGCAGTACTTC
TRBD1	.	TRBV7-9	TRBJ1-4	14	CASSSDRGLEKLFF	TGTGCCAGCAGCTCCGACAGGGGGCTTGAAAAACTGTTTTTT
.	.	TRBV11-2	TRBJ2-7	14	CASSWVGMAYEQYF	TGTGCCAGCAGCTGGGTGGGGATGGCCTACGAGCAGTACTTC
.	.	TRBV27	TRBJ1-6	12	CASSLWGGALHF	TGTGCCAGCAGTTTATGGGGAGGGGCCCTCCACTTT
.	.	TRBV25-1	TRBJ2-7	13	CASTPGNSYEQYF	TGTGCCAGCACCCCCGGGAACTCCTACGAGCAGTACTTC
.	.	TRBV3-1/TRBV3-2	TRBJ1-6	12	CASSLPPSPLHF	TGTGCCAGCAGCCTTCCTCCTTCACCCCTCCACTTT
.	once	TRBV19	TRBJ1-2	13	CASSKALQGGYTF	TGTGCCAGTAGTAAAGCCCTACAGGGTGGCTACACCTTC
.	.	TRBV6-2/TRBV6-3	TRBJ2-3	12	CASSYSPDTQYF	TGTGCCAGCAGTTACTCCCCAGATACGCAGTATTTT
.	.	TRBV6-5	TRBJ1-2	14	CASSYGQASYGYTF	TGTGCCAGCAGTTACGGGCAAGCCTCCTATGGCTACACCTTC
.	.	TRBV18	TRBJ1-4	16	CASSPAQGGTNEKLFF	TGTGCCAGCTCACCAGCACAGGGTGGCACTAATGAAAAACTGTTTTTT
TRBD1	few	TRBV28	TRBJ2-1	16	CASRRQGASLHNEQFF	TGTGCCAGCAGACGACAGGGGGCTTCACTTCACAATGAGCAGTTCTTC
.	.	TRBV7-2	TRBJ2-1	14	CASSFRLVDNEQFF	TGTGCCAGCAGCTTTAGACTGGTTGACAATGAGCAGTTCTTC
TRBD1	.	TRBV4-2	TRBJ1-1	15	CASSQDQRTGNEAFF	TGTGCCAGCAGCCAAGACCAAAGGACAGGGAATGAAGCTTTCTTT
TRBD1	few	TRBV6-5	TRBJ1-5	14	CATRTGFGAQPQHF	TGTGCCACCCGGACAGGGTTCGGGGCTCAGCCCCAGCATTTT
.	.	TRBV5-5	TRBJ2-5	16	CASRASPRADQETQYF	TGTGCCAGCAGGGCATCCCCCCGGGCGGACCAAGAGACCCAGTACTTC
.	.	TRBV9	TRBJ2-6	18	CASSDPPPLFSGANVLTF	TGTGCCAGCAGCGATCCTCCACCCCTTTTCTCTGGGGCCAACGTCCTGACTTTC
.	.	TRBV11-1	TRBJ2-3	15	CASSSRGDGADTQYF	TGTGCCAGCAGCTCAAGGGGGGACGGGGCAGATACGCAGTATTTT
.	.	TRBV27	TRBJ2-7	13	CASSPGPLYEQYF	TGTGCCAGCAGTCCCGGGCCCCTCTACGAGCAGTACTTC
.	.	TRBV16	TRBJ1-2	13	CASSQTGSYGYTF	TGTGCCAGCAGCCAAACAGGGTCCTATGGCTACACCTTC
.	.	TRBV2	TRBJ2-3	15	CASSRTGVQTDTQYF	TGTGCCAGCAGTCGTACGGGGGTTCAAACAGATACGCAGTATTTT
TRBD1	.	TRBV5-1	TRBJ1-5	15	CASSSSGGGNQPQHF	TGCGCCAGCAGCTCATCAGGGGGTGGCAATCAGCCCCAGCATTTT
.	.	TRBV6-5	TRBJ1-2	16	CASSYSRLLTNYGYTF	TGTGCCAGCAGTTACTCGAGACTGCTGACTAACTATGGCTACACCTTC